This TCR beta chain originates from a study of blood T cell repertoires in COVID-19 (dated by TCRdb to 2020 to 2021). In the study overall: Collaborator samples came from the United States, Italy and Spain and covered acute and convalescent phases of COVID-19. Samples were obtained from the ongoing ImmuneRACE study (first 160 participants) and from some 1,200 subjects provided by 6 global collaborators. A freely available public database, intended as a resource for researchers studying the immune response to SARS-CoV-2, is where the repertoires were released. Where available, HLA class I and class II types were obtained from metadata supplied by the sample provider rather than from assay-based typing. Sample metadata almost always included a de-identified subject ID, COVID-19 status, age in years and sex. Subjects who had been exposed to COVID-19, were actively infected with it, or had recovered from it provided the deeply sampled blood TCRbeta repertoires that made up the dataset. The prospective study material was composed of cDNA or gDNA derived from T cells, B-cell-depleted T cells, or PBMCs. Study-wide conclusions, independent of this receptor: The amount of clinical and demographic metadata varied by source and participant and was provided uncurated.

The collaborating institutions used their own protocols to collect whole blood in K2EDTA tubes. For TCRbeta analysis, collaborators shipped samples in one of three forms: frozen whole blood, isolated PBMCs, or DNA extracted from either of those sample types. TCRbeta CDR3 regions were amplified from genomic DNA using the immunoSEQ Assay, a bias-controlled multiplex PCR. Turning to the authors' computational methods: The number of nucleated cells in each sample was estimated from the amplification of reference gene primers within the assay. To quantify the absolute abundance of each unique TCRbeta CDR3 rearrangement, sequence reads were collapsed and filtered. Productive Simpson clonality was computed per sample as the square root of Simpson's diversity index over productive rearrangements. TCRdb's version of the immuneACCESS table is confined to in-frame rearrangements and falls short of the full clone set. An unresolved V gene accounts for under half of the shortfall where checked; the remainder is of unknown origin. V, J and clone size derive from that table, while D and trimming were established from the DNA sequence. The sample data list around 140,000 clones, and approximately 90% of these were observed just once. Roughly 1% of the sample is taken by the ten largest.

A remark on this clone: No cognate antigen has been identified for it. Base qualities are not at hand, and no much larger clone is one base apart.

The CDR3 covers 16 residues, taking in both the cysteine and the phenylalanine. Only the CDR3 DNA is retained, 48 bases long and in frame from the first base. The germline V gene supplies CDR1 SGHTA and CDR2 FQGTGA. Trimming removed 4 bases from V and 7 bases from J; the gene matches leave 6 bases unexplained. The sample was peripheral blood. This sequence originates from a woman aged 45-59 years with acute or convalescent COVID-19. This sequence uses TRBV7-3 and TRBJ2-1; TRBD2 fits 14 bases in the junction. The CDR3 in this case is CASSSRTSGGSNEQFF. In nucleotide form, the sequence is TGTGCCAGCAGCTCTAGGACTAGCGGGGGGTCTAATGAGCAGTTCTTC.